This is a list of T cell receptor beta chains from one sample in a study of blood T cell repertoires in COVID-19. Generated by immunoSEQ multiplex PCR, the TCRdb table keeps only in-frame clones and is missing some. The sample contains more than 60,000 clones, nearly 85% of which appear only once. The specimen sequenced was peripheral blood. All receptors come from a human donor in a cohort sampled during active COVID-19. The CDR3 runs from the conserved cysteine through the conserved F or W. Fields, in order: clone size, J gene, D gene, V gene, CDR3 protein, CDR3 DNA. A D gene is named only where the DNA matches it firmly. Clone size is given for some rows only: seen once, a few or many times, or a class if the clone is expanded.

NA | TRBJ2-7 | NA | TRBV5-1 | CASSAGPPGSEQYF | TGCGCCAGCAGCGCGGGACCTCCGGGCTCCGAGCAGTACTTC
NA | TRBJ2-1 | TRBD2 | TRBV11-3 | CASSFSSGGTEQFF | TGTGCCAGCAGCTTTTCTAGCGGGGGGACAGAGCAGTTCTTC
NA | TRBJ2-1 | TRBD2 | TRBV4-2 | CASSRRVGGEVNEQFF | TGTGCCAGCAGCCGTCGAGTGGGGGGGGAGGTCAATGAGCAGTTCTTC
NA | TRBJ1-2 | NA | TRBV10-2 | CASSEAWQHYGYTF | TGCGCCAGCAGTGAAGCGTGGCAGCACTATGGCTACACCTTC
NA | TRBJ1-6 | TRBD1 | TRBV7-2 | CASSPTGPNSPLHF | TGTGCCAGCAGCCCGACAGGGCCTAATTCACCCCTCCACTTT
few | TRBJ1-5 | NA | TRBV7-9 | CASSLFRGMGNQPQHF | TGTGCCAGCAGCTTATTTAGGGGAATGGGCAATCAGCCCCAGCATTTT
NA | TRBJ1-4 | TRBD1 | TRBV7-9 | CASSLEDRGNEKLFF | TGTGCCAGCAGCTTAGAAGACAGGGGAAATGAAAAACTGTTTTTT
NA | TRBJ2-7 | TRBD2 | TRBV11-2 | CASSAQLAGGLYEQYF | TGTGCCAGCAGCGCACAATTAGCGGGGGGGCTCTACGAGCAGTACTTC
few | TRBJ2-1 | NA | TRBV4-2 | CASSQPGGEEQFF | TGTGCCAGCAGCCAACCCGGGGGAGAAGAGCAGTTCTTC
NA | TRBJ2-2 | NA | TRBV19 | CASTGDLNTGELFF | TGTGCCAGTACAGGGGACCTCAACACCGGGGAGCTGTTTTTT
NA | TRBJ1-5 | TRBD1 | TRBV18 | CASSATGVYGNQPQHF | TGTGCCAGCTCGGCGACAGGGGTCTATGGCAATCAGCCCCAGCATTTT
NA | TRBJ2-3 | NA | TRBV7-2 | CASSPNGGPRNTQYF | TGTGCCAGCAGCCCCAACGGGGGGCCAAGAAATACGCAGTATTTT
NA | TRBJ2-2 | NA | TRBV30 | CAWSGSWSGGELFF | TGTGCCTGGAGTGGGAGTTGGTCCGGCGGGGAGCTGTTTTTT
NA | TRBJ1-4 | NA | TRBV30 | CAWRPQGLNEKLFF | TGTGCCTGGAGGCCCCAGGGGCTTAATGAAAAACTGTTTTTT
NA | TRBJ2-1 | NA | TRBV5-1 | CASSFGGEQFF | TGCGCCAGCAGCTTTGGGGGCGAGCAGTTCTTC
NA | TRBJ2-1 | TRBD1 | TRBV18 | CASSPGQGYNEQFF | TGTGCCAGCTCCCCGGGACAGGGATACAATGAGCAGTTCTTC
NA | TRBJ2-7 | TRBD1 | TRBV28 | CASSLGSLGGFYEQYF | TGTGCCAGCAGTTTAGGAAGTCTAGGGGGCTTCTACGAGCAGTACTTC
NA | TRBJ2-7 | TRBD1 | TRBV30 | CAWMVPRTGSNEQYF | TGTGCCTGGATGGTCCCGCGGACAGGGTCTAACGAGCAGTACTTC
NA | TRBJ1-6 | TRBD1 | TRBV2 | CASSGQGMGNSPLHF | TGTGCCAGCAGTGGACAGGGAATGGGAAATTCACCCCTCCACTTT
NA | TRBJ1-2 | NA | TRBV28 | CASSFPRGGNGYTF | TGTGCCAGCAGTTTTCCGAGGGGAGGGAATGGCTACACCTTC
once | TRBJ1-3 | TRBD1 | TRBV14 | CASSRGTDYSGNTIYF | TGTGCCAGCAGCCGTGGGACAGACTACTCTGGAAACACCATATATTTT
NA | TRBJ2-1 | TRBD2 | TRBV7-9 | CASSRSGATYNEQFF | TGTGCCAGCAGCCGGAGCGGGGCTACCTACAATGAGCAGTTCTTC
NA | TRBJ1-1 | NA | TRBV18 | CASSPRMNTEAFF | TGTGCCAGCTCACCGAGAATGAACACTGAAGCTTTCTTT
NA | TRBJ1-2 | NA | TRBV30 | CAWSLVTVFAGYTF | TGTGCCTGGAGTCTGGTGACAGTGTTTGCTGGTTACACCTTC
NA | TRBJ2-3 | TRBD2 | TRBV28 | CASSSALAGSRDTQYF | TGTGCCAGCAGCTCCGCGTTAGCGGGGAGCCGCGATACGCAGTATTTT
few | TRBJ1-1 | NA | TRBV5-1 | CASSLTVSGGTEAFF | TGCGCCAGCAGCTTGACCGTCTCGGGGGGCACTGAAGCTTTCTTT
NA | TRBJ2-3 | NA | TRBV5-1 | CASTDRSRTDTQYF | TGCGCCAGCACAGACAGATCCCGCACAGATACGCAGTATTTT
NA | TRBJ2-1 | TRBD2 | TRBV7-3 | CASSLLAGAGNEQFF | TGTGCCAGCAGCTTGCTAGCGGGGGCGGGGAATGAGCAGTTCTTC
NA | TRBJ2-5 | TRBD2 | TRBV7-6 | CASSLRGLAATQYF | TGTGCCAGCAGCTTACGTGGACTAGCCGCGACCCAGTACTTC
NA | TRBJ2-1 | TRBD1 | TRBV6-6 | CASSYPAGQGRNEQFF | TGTGCCAGCAGTTACCCCGCGGGACAGGGGCGCAATGAGCAGTTCTTC
NA | TRBJ2-7 | TRBD1 | TRBV5-8 | CASSRTGGGEQYF | TGTGCCAGCAGCCGTACAGGGGGCGGTGAGCAGTACTTC
NA | TRBJ2-7 | TRBD1 | TRBV7-3 | CASSLGTGTFYEQYF | TGTGCCAGCAGCCTCGGGACAGGGACCTTTTACGAGCAGTACTTC
NA | TRBJ2-4 | NA | TRBV6-5 | CASSTRPIAKNIQYF | TGTGCCAGCAGTACTAGACCCATAGCCAAAAACATTCAGTACTTC
NA | TRBJ2-1 | TRBD1 | TRBV18 | CASSPRGQGPTANEQFF | TGTGCCAGCTCACCGAGGGGACAGGGCCCTACCGCGAATGAGCAGTTCTTC
NA | TRBJ2-2 | TRBD1 | TRBV5-1 | CASGWQGALGNTGELFF | TGCGCCAGCGGGTGGCAGGGGGCGCTTGGAAACACCGGGGAGCTGTTTTTT
once | TRBJ1-4 | NA | TRBV7-2 | CASSTGLIEKLFF | TGTGCCAGCTCGACCGGACTGATTGAAAAACTGTTTTTT
NA | TRBJ1-1 | TRBD1 | TRBV19 | CASRGQGDTEAFF | TGTGCCAGTAGGGGACAGGGAGACACTGAAGCTTTCTTT
NA | TRBJ1-3 | TRBD1 | TRBV7-2 | CASSSPPGQGLGNTIYF | TGTGCCAGCAGCTCGCCACCGGGACAGGGGCTAGGAAACACCATATATTTT
NA | TRBJ2-3 | NA | TRBV18 | CASSPPTRGDTQYF | TGTGCCAGCTCACCACCGACTAGGGGAGATACGCAGTATTTT
NA | TRBJ2-1 | NA | TRBV7-9 | CASSPSGAYNEQFF | TGTGCCAGCAGCCCGTCGGGAGCTTACAATGAGCAGTTCTTC
NA | TRBJ1-2 | NA | TRBV19 | CASSESPALGGYTF | TGTGCCAGTAGTGAGTCGCCGGCCCTAGGTGGCTACACCTTC
NA | TRBJ1-2 | NA | TRBV7-2 | CASSPTANYGYTF | TGTGCCAGCAGCCCCACTGCTAACTATGGCTACACCTTC
NA | TRBJ2-7 | NA | TRBV2 | CASRRGAYEQYF | TGTGCCAGCAGACGAGGAGCCTACGAGCAGTACTTC
NA | TRBJ2-3 | TRBD2 | TRBV7-3 | CASSRGGVTDTQYF | TGTGCCAGCAGCCGGGGGGGTGTCACAGATACGCAGTATTTT
NA | TRBJ1-6 | TRBD1 | TRBV7-9 | CASGDRGRSPLHF | TGTGCCAGCGGGGACAGGGGACGGTCACCCCTCCACTTT
NA | TRBJ1-4 | NA | TRBV19 | CASSLTSATNEKLFF | TGTGCCAGCTCCCTCACGTCGGCAACTAATGAAAAACTGTTTTTT
NA | TRBJ1-1 | NA | TRBV30 | CAWSVLATEAFF | TGTGCCTGGAGTGTACTTGCCACTGAAGCTTTCTTT
NA | TRBJ1-1 | NA | TRBV29-1 | CSVEENGGTEAFF | TGCAGCGTTGAGGAGAACGGGGGGACTGAAGCTTTCTTT
NA | TRBJ2-2 | NA | TRBV5-1 | CASSLVPGINTGELFF | TGCGCCAGCAGCTTGGTCCCGGGAATAAACACCGGGGAGCTGTTTTTT
NA | TRBJ1-6 | TRBD1 | TRBV19 | CASSIGAGGVSPLHF | TGTGCCAGTAGTATAGGTGCAGGGGGCGTTTCACCCCTCCACTTT
NA | TRBJ1-2 | NA | TRBV7-8 | CASSPLPGKADTF | TGTGCCAGCAGCCCCCTCCCAGGGAAAGCTGACACCTTC
once | TRBJ2-7 | NA | TRBV7-3 | CASSLSVDRSDEQYF | TGTGCCAGCAGCTTATCAGTAGACAGGTCCGACGAGCAGTACTTC
NA | TRBJ1-1 | TRBD1 | TRBV6-5 | CASKATGRTEAFF | TGTGCCAGTAAAGCGACAGGGCGAACTGAAGCTTTCTTT
NA | TRBJ1-4 | NA | TRBV6-5 | CASSYSTGNEKLFF | TGTGCCAGCAGTTACTCCACGGGAAATGAAAAACTGTTTTTT
NA | TRBJ1-5 | NA | TRBV19 | CASSRASNQPQHF | TGTGCCAGTAGCAGGGCGAGCAATCAGCCCCAGCATTTT
NA | TRBJ1-3 | TRBD1 | TRBV29-1 | CSVMSQGAGNTIYF | TGCAGCGTAATGTCCCAGGGGGCTGGAAACACCATATATTTT